The rows below give T cell receptor beta chains drawn from one sample of a study of blood T cells in healthy people across ages. One entry per CDR3 protein, called by TCRdb with MiXCR from the 5' RACE reads. The sample records some 900,000 distinct CDR3 sequences, 29% being singletons. The sample taken for sequencing was blood. These receptors were taken from a woman at least 80 years old in good health. Both conserved end residues are part of each CDR3. A D gene is named only where the DNA matches it firmly. Clone size appears in some rows only: once, few, many, or a class for an expanded clone.

size	V	D	J	DNA	CDR3
many	TRBV7-9	NA	TRBJ1-1	TGTGCCAGCAGTTTGATAGGGGCGAACACTGAAGCTTTCTTT	CASSLIGANTEAFF
many	TRBV7-2	NA	TRBJ1-1	TGTGCCAGCAGCTTTTCAGTGAACACTGAAGCTTTCTTT	CASSFSVNTEAFF
many	TRBV12-3/TRBV12-4	TRBD2	TRBJ2-1	TGTGCCAGCACCCCTAGCACTAGCGGGTCCTACAATGAGCAGTTCTTC	CASTPSTSGSYNEQFF
many	TRBV4-1	TRBD2	TRBJ2-1	TGCGCCAGCAGCCAAGGGGTGGCGGGGGGGCTCTCCTACAATGAGCAGTTCTTC	CASSQGVAGGLSYNEQFF
NA	TRBV12-3/TRBV12-4	TRBD2	TRBJ2-1	TGTGCCAGCGGAATCTATTTACTAGCGGGGGGGGACAATGGGCAGTTCTTC	CASGIYLLAGGDNGQFF
NA	TRBV7-2	NA	TRBJ2-7	TGTGCCAGCAGCTTAGCGCCAGGGAGCTACGAGCAGTACTTC	CASSLAPGSYEQYF
NA	TRBV6-1	TRBD1	TRBJ2-1	TGTGCCAGCAGTAAACAGGGGGATGCGGGGAATGAGCAGTTCTTC	CASSKQGDAGNEQFF
once	TRBV7-9	TRBD2	TRBJ2-5	TGTGCCAGCAGCCCCGGGGCTAGCGGGAGTGAGCAGTACTTC	CASSPGASGSEQYF
NA	TRBV30	NA	TRBJ2-1	TGTGCCTGGAGTATAGGGTCTGAGCAGTTCTTC	CAWSIGSEQFF
NA	TRBV3-1	TRBD1	TRBJ1-3	TGTGCCAGCAGCATTAACAGGGGCCCCAGTAACACCATATATTTT	CASSINRGPSNTIYF
few	TRBV9	TRBD1	TRBJ2-2	TGTGCCAGCAGGAAGGGGGCAGGCGGAACCGGGGAGCTGTTTTTT	CASRKGAGGTGELFF
NA	TRBV6-1	NA	TRBJ1-5	TGTGCCAGCAAAGAAAGGTATAAGGTATTCGATCAGCCCCAGCATTTT	CASKERYKVFDQPQHF
NA	TRBV7-2	TRBD1	TRBJ2-1	TGTGCCAGCAGCATACCGGGACAGGGGATGACTGGGGAGCAGTTCTTC	CASSIPGQGMTGEQFF
many	TRBV6-2/TRBV6-3	NA	TRBJ1-5	TGTGCCAGCACAGGGACAATCAGAACCCAGCATTTT	CASTGTIRTQHF
NA	TRBV12-3/TRBV12-4	TRBD1	TRBJ1-5	TGTGCCAGCACTGACAGGGTAGCGTCCAATCAGCCCCAGCATTTT	CASTDRVASNQPQHF
NA	TRBV12-3/TRBV12-4	TRBD1	TRBJ1-2	TGTGCCAGCAGTCTTGGACAGGGAATGGGGCCATATGGCTACACCTTC	CASSLGQGMGPYGYTF
NA	TRBV5-5	TRBD1	TRBJ1-4	TGTACCAGCAGCCATTACAGGGGGCAAGGTGAAAAACTGTTTTTT	CTSSHYRGQGEKLFF
NA	TRBV12-3/TRBV12-4	NA	TRBJ2-3	TGTGCCAGCAGTTCCAACGGTCCTAGCACAGATGCGGAGTATTTT	CASSSNGPSTDAEYF
many	TRBV6-5	TRBD1	TRBJ2-3	TGTGCCAGCAGCCGCGGGACAGGGCTCGATACGCAGTATTTT	CASSRGTGLDTQYF
many	TRBV5-5	TRBD1	TRBJ1-5	TGTGCCAGCAGCGTCGTGCCGGGACAGGGTAATCAGCCCCAGCATTTT	CASSVVPGQGNQPQHF
NA	TRBV6-2/TRBV6-3	NA	TRBJ1-5	TGTGCCAGCAGAGACGACAGTAGCAATCAGCCCCAGCATTTT	CASRDDSSNQPQHF
NA	TRBV7-2	NA	TRBJ2-5	TGTGCCAGCAGCTCAACCGGGACGTACCAAGAGACCCAGTACTTC	CASSSTGTYQETQYF
few	TRBV14	TRBD1	TRBJ2-1	TGTGCCAAGAGGGGGCTCTACAATGAGCAGTTCTTC	CAKRGLYNEQFF
once	TRBV12-3/TRBV12-4	TRBD2	TRBJ2-6	TGCGCCAGCAGTTTCCTAGCGGGGGCGAGCCCTGGGGCCAACGTCCTGACTTTC	CASSFLAGASPGANVLTF
NA	TRBV29-1	NA	TRBJ2-7	TGCAGCGTTGTTTCGGAAAGCTCCTACGAGCAGTACTTC	CSVVSESSYEQYF
NA	TRBV12-3/TRBV12-4	NA	TRBJ2-5	TGTGCCAGCAGTGGCGCTTCGACTCTGGAGACCCAGTACTTC	CASSGASTLETQYF
NA	TRBV2	TRBD2	TRBJ2-7	TGTGCCTGCAGATCCGGGACTAGCGGGCTCAATGAGCAGTACTTC	CACRSGTSGLNEQYF
many	TRBV10-3	TRBD1	TRBJ2-3	TGTGCCTTAGGACAGGGCTCAGATACGCAGTATTTT	CALGQGSDTQYF
NA	TRBV12-3/TRBV12-4	TRBD1	TRBJ2-1	TGTGCCAGCGCCCTGGGACAGGGGCTATGCAATGAGCAGTTCTTC	CASALGQGLCNEQFF
NA	TRBV20-1	NA	TRBJ1-5	TGCAGTGCTAGTATGGGACGGACTAATCAGCCCCAGCATTTT	CSASMGRTNQPQHF
many	TRBV12-3/TRBV12-4	TRBD1	TRBJ2-7	TGTGCCAGCAGTTCTAGGGGGCTCCGCTCCTACGAGCAGTACTTC	CASSSRGLRSYEQYF
NA	TRBV7-9	NA	TRBJ2-3	TGTGCCAGCAGCTTAGACAGGGCCTTCGCGCAGTATTTT	CASSLDRAFAQYF
few	TRBV2	NA	TRBJ2-5	TGTGCCAGCAGTGAAGAAGTGGGGGGGGGCGAGACCCGGTACTTC	CASSEEVGGGETRYF
NA	TRBV2	TRBD1	TRBJ2-6	TGTGCCACCTCGGGACAGGGCTGGTCGGGCAACGTCCTGACTTTC	CATSGQGWSGNVLTF
many	TRBV12-3/TRBV12-4	TRBD1	TRBJ1-2	TGTGCCAGCAGAGACAGGGTCGTCTATGGCTACACCTTC	CASRDRVVYGYTF
many	TRBV12-3/TRBV12-4	NA	TRBJ2-1	TGTGCCACCCACCGGGGCGGGGGCGAGCCCAATGAGCAGTTCTTC	CATHRGGGEPNEQFF
few	TRBV4-2	NA	TRBJ1-2	TGTGCCAGCAGCCAAGATCAGGGGCAGAACTATGGCTACACCTTC	CASSQDQGQNYGYTF
NA	TRBV7-2	NA	TRBJ1-2	TGTGCCAGCAGCTTTCCTGTGGGGGGCTACACCTTC	CASSFPVGGYTF
NA	TRBV27	NA	TRBJ1-4	TGTGCCAGCAGTTTCAACAGGGTAGCTAATGAAAAACTGTTTTTT	CASSFNRVANEKLFF
NA	TRBV7-2	NA	TRBJ2-2	TGTGCCAGCAGCTTAGCGGCCGATGGCACCGGGGAGCTGTTTTTT	CASSLAADGTGELFF
NA	TRBV6-2/TRBV6-3	NA	TRBJ2-1	TGTGCCAGCAGTTATTTTTGCAATGAGCAGTTCTTC	CASSYFCNEQFF
many	TRBV20-1	TRBD2	TRBJ2-1	TGCAGTGCTAGAGAACGAGCGGGGCCCCTCGGCAATGAGCAGTTCTTC	CSARERAGPLGNEQFF
few	TRBV5-1	NA	TRBJ2-3	TGCGCCAGCAGCCCATTAGGGGGAGGCACAGATGCGCAGTATTTT	CASSPLGGGTDAQYF
many	TRBV6-1	NA	TRBJ2-1	TGTGCCAGCAGTGATACAGGGTTTCGGTATGAGCAGTTCTTC	CASSDTGFRYEQFF
NA	TRBV3-1	NA	TRBJ1-1	TGTGCCAGCAGCCAAGATCCGGCGTACGGAGCTTTCTTT	CASSQDPAYGAFF
once	TRBV21-1	NA	TRBJ2-7	TGTGTATCGACGGACTCTTCCTACGAGCAGTACTTC	CVSTDSSYEQYF
many	TRBV5-5	NA	TRBJ2-7	TGTGCCAGCAGCTTGCGGCAATCGACCTACGAGCAGTACTTC	CASSLRQSTYEQYF
NA	TRBV5-1	TRBD1	TRBJ2-4	TGCGCCAGCAGCCTGGGACAGGGCAGCAACATTCAGTACTTC	CASSLGQGSNIQYF